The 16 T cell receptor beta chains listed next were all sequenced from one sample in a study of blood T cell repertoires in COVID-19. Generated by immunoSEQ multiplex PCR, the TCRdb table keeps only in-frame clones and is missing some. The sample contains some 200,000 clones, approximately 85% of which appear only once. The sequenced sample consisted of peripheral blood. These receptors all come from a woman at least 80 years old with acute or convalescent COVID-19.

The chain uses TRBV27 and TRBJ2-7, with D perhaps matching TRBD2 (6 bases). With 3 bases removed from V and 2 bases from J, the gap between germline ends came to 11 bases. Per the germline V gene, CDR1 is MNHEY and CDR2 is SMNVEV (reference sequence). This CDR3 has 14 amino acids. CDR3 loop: CASSFSGSPYEQYF. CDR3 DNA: TGTGCCAGCAGTTTCTCCGGGAGCCCCTACGAGCAGTACTTC.

The CDR3 loop reads CAWIDQQETQYF. For the CDR3, the DNA is TGTGCCTGGATTGATCAGCAAGAGACCCAGTACTTC. V is TRBV30 and J is TRBJ2-5; D uncertain. The V gene lost 4 bases and the J gene lost 2 bases, with 8 bases spanning the gap. This CDR3 has 12 amino acids. Germline V gene sequence: CDR1 GTSNPN, CDR2 SVGIG (reference sequence).

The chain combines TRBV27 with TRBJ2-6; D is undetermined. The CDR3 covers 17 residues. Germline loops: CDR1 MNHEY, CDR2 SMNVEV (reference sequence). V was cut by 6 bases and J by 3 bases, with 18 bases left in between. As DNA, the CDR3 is TGTGCCAGCAGCCCCCGCGCAGGTCGTATTGGGGCCAACGTCCTGACTTTC. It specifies CASSPRAGRIGANVLTF.

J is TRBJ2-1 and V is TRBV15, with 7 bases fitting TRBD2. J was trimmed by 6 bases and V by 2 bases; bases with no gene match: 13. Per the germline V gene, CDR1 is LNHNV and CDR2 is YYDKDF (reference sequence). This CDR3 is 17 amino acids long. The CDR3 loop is CATSRRAGVKVGNEQFF. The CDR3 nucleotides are TGTGCCACCAGCAGACGCGCGGGGGTGAAGGTGGGCAATGAGCAGTTCTTC.

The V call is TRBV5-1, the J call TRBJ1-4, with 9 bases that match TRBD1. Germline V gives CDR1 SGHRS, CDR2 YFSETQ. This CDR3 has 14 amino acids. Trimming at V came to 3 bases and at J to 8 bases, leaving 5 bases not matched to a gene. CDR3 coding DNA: TGCGCCAGCAGCTGGGGACAGGGAGGAGAAAAACTGTTTTTT. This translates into CASSWGQGGEKLFF.

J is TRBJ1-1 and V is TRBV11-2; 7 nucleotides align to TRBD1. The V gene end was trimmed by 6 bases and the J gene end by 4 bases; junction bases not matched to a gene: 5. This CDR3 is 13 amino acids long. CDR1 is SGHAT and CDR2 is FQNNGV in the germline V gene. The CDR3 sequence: CASRRTGATEAFF. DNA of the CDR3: TGTGCCAGCAGGCGAACAGGGGCCACTGAAGCTTTCTTT.

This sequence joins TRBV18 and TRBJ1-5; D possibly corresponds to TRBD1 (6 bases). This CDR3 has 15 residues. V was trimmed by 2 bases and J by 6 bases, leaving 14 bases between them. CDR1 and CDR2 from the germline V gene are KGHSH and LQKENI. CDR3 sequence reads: CASSPGGGEGQPQHF. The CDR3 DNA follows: TGTGCCAGCTCACCAGGAGGGGGGGAAGGTCAGCCCCAGCATTTT.

The CDR3 DNA is TGCGCCAGCAGCCGCTTACTAGCGGGAGGTGCCGGGGAGCTGTTTTTT. This sequence encodes CASSRLLAGGAGELFF. This rearrangement joins TRBV5-1 to TRBJ2-2, with 12 nucleotides matching TRBD2. The CDR3 totals 16 residues. Germline CDR1 is SGHRS and CDR2 is YFSETQ. V dropped 4 bases and J dropped 6; count of bases not matched to a gene: 7.

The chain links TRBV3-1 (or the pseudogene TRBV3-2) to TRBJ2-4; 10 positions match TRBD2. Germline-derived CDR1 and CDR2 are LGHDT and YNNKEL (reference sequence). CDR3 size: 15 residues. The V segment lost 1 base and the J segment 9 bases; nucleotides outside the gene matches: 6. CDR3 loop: CASSQGSGRVGIQYF. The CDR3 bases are TGTGCCAGCAGCCAAGGAAGCGGGAGGGTCGGCATTCAGTACTTC.

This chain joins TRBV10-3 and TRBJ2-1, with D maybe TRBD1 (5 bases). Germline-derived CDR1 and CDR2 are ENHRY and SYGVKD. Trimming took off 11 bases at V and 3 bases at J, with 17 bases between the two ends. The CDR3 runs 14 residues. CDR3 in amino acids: CAVKIRGGYNEQFF. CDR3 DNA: TGTGCCGTCAAGATTAGGGGTGGCTACAATGAGCAGTTCTTC.

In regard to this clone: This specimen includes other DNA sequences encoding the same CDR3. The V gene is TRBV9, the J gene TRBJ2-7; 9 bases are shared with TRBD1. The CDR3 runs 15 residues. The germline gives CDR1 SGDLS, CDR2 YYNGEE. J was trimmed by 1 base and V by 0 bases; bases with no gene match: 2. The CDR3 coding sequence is TGTGCCAGCAGCGTAGAGGGACAGGGATCCTACGAGCAGTACTTC. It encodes CASSVEGQGSYEQYF. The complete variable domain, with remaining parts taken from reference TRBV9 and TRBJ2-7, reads DSGVTQTPKHLITATGQRVTLRCSPRSGDLSVYWYQQSLDQGLQFLIQYYNGEERAKGNILERFSAQQFPDLHSELNLSSLELGDSALYFCASSVEGQGSYEQYFGPGTRLTVT.

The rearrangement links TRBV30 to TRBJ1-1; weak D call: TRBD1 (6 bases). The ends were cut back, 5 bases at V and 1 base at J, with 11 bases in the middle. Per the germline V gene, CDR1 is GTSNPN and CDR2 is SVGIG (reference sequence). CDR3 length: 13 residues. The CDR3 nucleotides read TGTGCCTGGGACAGGCAATCGAACACTGAAGCTTTCTTT. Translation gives CAWDRQSNTEAFF.

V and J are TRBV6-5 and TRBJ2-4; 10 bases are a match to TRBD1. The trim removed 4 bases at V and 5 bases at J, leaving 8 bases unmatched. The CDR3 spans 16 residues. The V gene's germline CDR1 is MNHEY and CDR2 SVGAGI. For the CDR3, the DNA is TGTGCCAGCAGTTGGGGACAGGGGAGGAGAGAAAACATTCAGTACTTC. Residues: CASSWGQGRRENIQYF.

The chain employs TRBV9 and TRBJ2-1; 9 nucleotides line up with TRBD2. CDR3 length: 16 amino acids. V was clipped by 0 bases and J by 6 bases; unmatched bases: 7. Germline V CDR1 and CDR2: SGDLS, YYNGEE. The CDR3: CASSVGGVAGANEQFF. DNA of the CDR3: TGTGCCAGCAGCGTAGGCGGGGTAGCGGGAGCCAATGAGCAGTTCTTC.

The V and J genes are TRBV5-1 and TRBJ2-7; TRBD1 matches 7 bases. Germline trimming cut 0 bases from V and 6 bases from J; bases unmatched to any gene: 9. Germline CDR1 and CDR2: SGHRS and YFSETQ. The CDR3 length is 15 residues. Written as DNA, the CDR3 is TGCGCCAGCAGCTTGGGACAGGGTACAGTTGGCGAGCAGTACTTC. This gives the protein CASSLGQGTVGEQYF.

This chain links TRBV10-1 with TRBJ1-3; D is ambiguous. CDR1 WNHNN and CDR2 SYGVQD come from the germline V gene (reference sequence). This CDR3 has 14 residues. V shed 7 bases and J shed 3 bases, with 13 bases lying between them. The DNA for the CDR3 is TGCGCCAGCACCTTTCCCGGTAATGGAAACACCATATATTTT. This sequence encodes CASTFPGNGNTIYF.